The T cell receptor (beta chain) under discussion was sequenced for a study of cytomegalovirus exposure and HLA in healthy donors. Overall study context: The roughly 120 validation repertoires matched the roughly 670 first-cohort repertoires in platform, a later analysis reported.

Turning to this clone: The antigen is not known.

CDR1 and CDR2 from the germline V gene are MGHRA and YSYEKL. The V segment lost 0 bases and the J segment 6 bases; nucleotides outside the gene matches: 4. CDR3 length: 14 amino acids. TCRdb's table, derived via immunoSEQ multiplex PCR, lists solely in-frame clones and lacks some. The repertoire holds about 43,000 clones, around 90% seen once, with approximately 5.4% in the top ten. Regarding the study as a whole: TCR clusters originating in the first cohort tended to co-occur in the approximately 120 validation repertoires, according to a later analysis. In vitro assays verified that three CMV-associated chains recognized CMV antigens specifically. According to the study, 160 or so TCR beta chains were cytomegalovirus-associated.

The sequence was obtained from a man between 18 and 35 years old in good health and CMV-seronegative. V gene TRBV4-1 combines with J gene TRBJ2-7, with 8 bases matching TRBD1. Material: PBMCs. The CDR3 reads CASSQEGQGGEQYF. The DNA of the CDR3 is TGCGCCAGCAGCCAAGAAGGACAGGGTGGCGAGCAGTACTTC.